A selection of T cell receptor beta chains follows, all from one sample in a study of long-term antiretroviral therapy in people with HIV. Libraries were prepared by immunoSEQ multiplex PCR; TCRdb keeps only in-frame clonotypes and omits some of them. The profile shows under 20,000 clones, approximately 94% of them singletons. The starting material was unsorted PBMCs, obtained roughly 6.4 years after starting antiretroviral therapy. The receptors were gathered from a woman in her fifties or sixties with HIV. Each CDR3 is given with its conserved first and last residue. The D gene is left open where the match is weak. The size entry is marked missing in some rows and otherwise reads once, few, many or a size class.

TRBV14,TRBJ2-3,NA,NA,CASSPRRDTQYF,TGTGCCAGCAGCCCTCGCCGAGATACGCAGTATTTT
TRBV4-1,TRBJ1-1,TRBD1,NA,CASGLTGRNTEAFF,TGCGCCAGCGGATTGACAGGGAGGAACACTGAAGCTTTCTTT
TRBV5-8,TRBJ1-5,TRBD1,NA,CASTGTGSEPQHF,TGTGCCAGCACTGGGACAGGGAGCGAGCCCCAGCATTTT
TRBV7-6,TRBJ2-7,TRBD1,NA,CASSSGGADEQYF,TGTGCCAGCAGTTCAGGGGGCGCGGACGAGCAGTACTTC
TRBV6-5,TRBJ2-7,NA,NA,CASSGTDSYEQYF,TGTGCCAGCAGCGGGACGGACTCCTACGAGCAGTACTTC
TRBV28,TRBJ2-5,NA,NA,CASSDHIEIEGYF,TGTGCCAGCAGCGATCACATTGAAATCGAGGGGTACTTC
TRBV4-1,TRBJ2-3,TRBD2,NA,CASSPSGSTDTQYF,TGCGCCAGCAGCCCTAGCGGGAGCACAGATACGCAGTATTTT
TRBV13,TRBJ2-1,TRBD2,NA,CASSRGEGLAGDDEQFF,TGTGCCAGCAGCCGGGGCGAGGGACTAGCGGGAGACGATGAGCAGTTCTTC
TRBV5-6,TRBJ2-7,NA,few,CASSLEDYPSYEQYF,TGTGCCAGCAGCTTGGAGGACTATCCCTCCTACGAGCAGTACTTC
TRBV7-9,TRBJ2-1,NA,once,CASRDGGGDEQFF,TGTGCCAGCAGGGACGGAGGGGGTGATGAGCAGTTCTTC
TRBV6-1,TRBJ2-7,NA,NA,CASSEWGGPYEQYF,TGTGCCAGCAGTGAGTGGGGCGGTCCCTACGAGCAGTACTTC
TRBV6-1,TRBJ1-1,NA,NA,CASSDLGSTEAFF,TGTGCCAGCAGTGATTTGGGGAGCACTGAAGCTTTCTTT
TRBV18,TRBJ1-1,NA,NA,CASSPNGDRTEAFF,TGTGCCAGCTCACCAAACGGGGATCGGACTGAAGCTTTCTTT
TRBV11-3,TRBJ2-5,NA,NA,CASSQWDGPAETQYF,TGTGCCAGCAGCCAGTGGGACGGACCTGCGGAGACCCAGTACTTC
TRBV5-4,TRBJ2-2,TRBD2,NA,CASSDLAGMTGELFF,TGTGCCAGCAGCGATCTAGCGGGAATGACCGGGGAGCTGTTTTTT
TRBV7-2,TRBJ1-5,NA,NA,CASSGLGGVSQPQHF,TGTGCCAGCAGCGGATTGGGGGGCGTTAGTCAGCCCCAGCATTTT
TRBV19,TRBJ1-2,TRBD1,NA,CASSIVGQLLYGYTF,TGTGCCAGTAGTATAGTGGGACAGCTTCTCTATGGCTACACCTTC
TRBV18,TRBJ2-5,TRBD1,NA,CASARGGLETQYF,TGTGCCAGCGCTCGAGGGGGCCTCGAGACCCAGTACTTC
TRBV6-5,TRBJ2-2,TRBD2,NA,CASSYAGGGTGELFF,TGTGCCAGCAGTTACGCGGGAGGAGGAACCGGGGAGCTGTTTTTT
TRBV18,TRBJ2-2,NA,NA,CASSATGLMNTGELFF,TGTGCCAGCTCAGCGACGGGCCTTATGAACACCGGGGAGCTGTTTTTT
TRBV19,TRBJ1-2,NA,NA,CASSIRLQGWYGYTF,TGTGCCAGTAGTATAAGGCTGCAGGGATGGTATGGCTACACCTTC
TRBV4-1,TRBJ1-4,NA,NA,CASSQDGGSGEKLFF,TGCGCCAGCAGCCAAGACGGGGGGTCGGGGGAAAAACTGTTTTTT
TRBV18,TRBJ1-5,NA,NA,CASSPGEGGLVQPQHF,TGTGCCAGCTCACCGGGTGAAGGAGGGCTCGTTCAGCCCCAGCATTTT
TRBV27,TRBJ1-4,NA,NA,CASRDRNEKLFF,TGTGCCAGCAGGGACAGAAATGAAAAACTGTTTTTT
TRBV2,TRBJ1-5,NA,NA,CASEEGGVQPQHF,TGTGCCAGCGAGGAGGGGGGCGTACAGCCCCAGCATTTT
TRBV2,TRBJ2-1,NA,NA,CASAGNNEQFF,TGTGCCAGCGCCGGCAACAATGAGCAGTTCTTC
TRBV9,TRBJ2-1,NA,NA,CASSVDPFPYNEQFF,TGTGCCAGCAGCGTAGATCCTTTCCCCTACAATGAGCAGTTCTTC
TRBV7-3,TRBJ2-7,NA,NA,CASSLAGRTEQYF,TGTGCCAGCAGCCTTGCAGGGAGAACGGAGCAGTACTTC
TRBV7-2,TRBJ2-5,NA,NA,CASSLRIQETQYF,TGTGCCAGCAGCTTACGGATCCAAGAGACCCAGTACTTC
TRBV7-2,TRBJ2-4,NA,NA,CASSLELAKNIQYF,TGTGCCAGCAGCTTGGAACTAGCCAAAAACATTCAGTACTTC
TRBV6-5,TRBJ2-2,NA,NA,CASSWNRAPNTGELFF,TGTGCCAGCAGTTGGAACAGGGCCCCGAACACCGGGGAGCTGTTTTTT
TRBV29-1,TRBJ2-1,NA,NA,CSVVPSTRTLSYNEQFF,TGCAGCGTTGTTCCCTCTACCAGGACATTATCCTACAATGAGCAGTTCTTC
TRBV2,TRBJ1-1,NA,NA,CASSDGGISGSTEAFF,TGTGCCAGCAGTGACGGCGGGATAAGTGGGAGTACTGAAGCTTTCTTT
TRBV19,TRBJ2-7,NA,NA,CASSVDPSSYEQYF,TGTGCCAGTAGTGTCGATCCGAGCTCCTACGAGCAGTACTTC
TRBV7-9,TRBJ2-6,TRBD1,NA,CASSFGTGSNGANVLTF,TGTGCCAGCAGCTTCGGGACAGGGTCTAATGGGGCCAACGTCCTGACTTTC
TRBV7-9,TRBJ2-7,TRBD2,NA,CASRETSGKYSGEQYF,TGTGCCAGCAGGGAGACTAGCGGGAAGTATTCGGGCGAGCAGTACTTC
TRBV6-5,TRBJ2-3,TRBD2,NA,CASSYSQAGGADTQYF,TGTGCCAGCAGTTACTCACAGGCGGGAGGCGCAGATACGCAGTATTTT
TRBV28,TRBJ2-5,TRBD2,NA,CASSIIAGGLKKTQYF,TGTGCCAGCAGTATCATAGCGGGGGGACTAAAAAAGACCCAGTACTTC
TRBV28,TRBJ2-5,TRBD2,NA,CASSSPATGGLGLAGDLETQYF,TGTGCCAGCAGTTCCCCCGCTACAGGGGGTTTAGGACTAGCGGGAGATTTGGAGACCCAGTACTTC
TRBV29-1,TRBJ2-5,NA,NA,CSVYNSQETQYF,TGCAGCGTTTACAACTCGCAAGAGACCCAGTACTTC
TRBV2,TRBJ2-5,NA,once,CASTPGVQETQYF,TGTGCCAGCACCCCGGGGGTCCAAGAGACCCAGTACTTC
TRBV11-2,TRBJ2-3,NA,NA,CASSLEGYTQYF,TGTGCCAGCAGCTTAGAGGGTTATACGCAGTATTTT
TRBV7-2,TRBJ1-1,NA,once,CASSLAFENTEAFF,TGTGCCAGCAGCTTAGCTTTTGAGAACACTGAAGCTTTCTTT
TRBV29-1,TRBJ2-1,TRBD2,NA,CSAAPSGLAGGEQFF,TGCAGCGCCGCTCCCTCCGGACTAGCGGGTGGTGAGCAGTTCTTC
TRBV6-1,TRBJ2-1,NA,NA,CASSERGNEQFF,TGTGCCAGCAGTGAAAGGGGTAATGAGCAGTTCTTC
TRBV19,TRBJ2-1,NA,NA,CASSIEQQGEGDEQFF,TGTGCCAGTAGTATAGAGCAACAGGGAGAGGGAGATGAGCAGTTCTTC
TRBV2,TRBJ2-5,NA,NA,CASKRQTSRQETQYF,TGTGCCAGCAAGAGACAAACTAGCCGCCAAGAGACCCAGTACTTC
TRBV12-5,TRBJ1-1,NA,once,CASGLNTEAFF,TGTGCTAGTGGCTTGAACACTGAAGCTTTCTTT
TRBV2,TRBJ1-2,TRBD1,few,CASSEWRDRVGYGYTF,TGTGCCAGCAGTGAGTGGCGGGACAGGGTCGGCTATGGCTACACCTTC
TRBV5-8,TRBJ1-1,TRBD1,NA,CASKMDRGYTEAFF,TGTGCCAGCAAGATGGACAGGGGATACACTGAAGCTTTCTTT
TRBV4-3,TRBJ2-2,TRBD1,NA,CASSQVWDRERGGELFF,TGCGCCAGCAGCCAAGTGTGGGACAGGGAGCGTGGCGGGGAGCTGTTTTTT
TRBV5-6,TRBJ2-7,TRBD1,NA,CASSSTGGVYEQYF,TGTGCCAGCAGCTCGACAGGGGGCGTCTACGAGCAGTACTTC
TRBV16,TRBJ1-1,NA,NA,CASSRTSGGAEAFF,TGTGCCAGCAGCCGCACCTCGGGGGGCGCTGAAGCTTTCTTT
TRBV7-8,TRBJ2-1,NA,NA,CASNYREVYNEQFF,TGTGCCAGTAATTACAGGGAAGTCTACAATGAGCAGTTCTTC
TRBV7-9,TRBJ2-7,TRBD2,NA,CSSVAGGIHEQYF,TGCTCCTCAGTAGCGGGAGGGATCCACGAGCAGTACTTC
TRBV7-9,TRBJ2-7,TRBD1,NA,CASSLSQGQGDEQYF,TGTGCCAGCAGCTTATCGCAGGGACAGGGGGACGAGCAGTACTTC
TRBV7-2,TRBJ1-4,NA,NA,CASSSRPLTTNEKLFF,TGTGCCAGCAGCTCAAGACCCCTTACAACTAATGAAAAACTGTTTTTT
TRBV10-3,TRBJ2-6,TRBD2,NA,CAISVRGGDSGANVLTF,TGTGCCATCAGTGTGCGGGGGGGCGACTCTGGGGCCAACGTCCTGACTTTC
TRBV19,TRBJ2-1,NA,NA,CASRVAGASEQFF,TGTGCCAGTAGGGTCGCGGGGGCAAGTGAGCAGTTCTTC
TRBV19,TRBJ2-2,NA,NA,CASRDTQAVGTGELFF,TGTGCCAGTAGGGATACACAGGCAGTAGGCACCGGGGAGCTGTTTTTT